These 12 T cell receptor beta chains share one sample of origin, sequenced in a study of T cell repertoires in cytomegalovirus infection. TCRdb reanalysed the reads using MiXCR and keeps one entry per CDR3 protein. The table has about 700,000 distinct CDR3 sequences, 30% to 40% seen once. These receptors have no known antigen. Sample: cultured PBMCs, taken from culture after CMV antigen stimulation. The source is a human donor in good health (CMV status not recorded). Some clones in this sample may be carry-over from other donors' samples.

This chain joins TRBV19 and TRBJ2-4; TRBD1 is a possible D gene (5 bases). From germline, CDR1 is LNHDA and CDR2 SQIVND (reference sequence). This CDR3 is built from 16 residues. Trimming cost V 1 base and J 0 bases, with 10 bases left between them. CDR3 protein: CASSIAPTVAKNIQYF. For the CDR3, the DNA is TGTGCCAGTAGTATAGCCCCGACAGTAGCCAAAAACATTCAGTACTTC.

This clonotype was seen at least ten times. The chain uses TRBV7-2 and TRBJ2-5, with D possibly being TRBD2 (5 bases). Deletions cut 3 bases from V and 7 bases from J, with 9 bases between. The length of the CDR3 is 12 residues. Germline V gene lookup returns CDR1 SGHTA and CDR2 FQGNSA. The CDR3 spells CASSLFAGTQYF. The DNA for the CDR3 is TGTGCCAGCAGCTTGTTCGCGGGGACCCAGTACTTC.

V gene TRBV12-3 or TRBV12-4 combines with J gene TRBJ2-7; D remains ambiguous. The length of the CDR3 is 14 residues. Trimming removed 1 base at V and 6 bases at J, with 13 bases between. CDR3 sequence: CASSLGSESSEQYF. The CDR3, as DNA: TGTGCCAGCAGTTTAGGGTCGGAGTCGAGCGAGCAGTACTTC.

The rearrangement joins TRBV5-8 to TRBJ2-1; 10 bases are shared with TRBD2. V lost 3 bases to trimming and J lost 9 bases; unmatched junction nucleotides: 9. CDR1 and CDR2 (germline): SGHTS, YDEGEE. The CDR3 runs 15 residues. CDR3 sequence reads: CASSSGLAEATEQFF. CDR3 DNA sequence: TGTGCCAGCAGCTCCGGACTAGCGGAGGCAACTGAGCAGTTCTTC.

CDR3 loop: CAISGWVNEQYF. The CDR3, as DNA: TGTGCCATCAGTGGGTGGGTGAACGAGCAGTACTTC. The V gene is TRBV10-3, the J gene TRBJ2-7; D is ambiguous. The V gene lost 4 bases and the J gene lost 5 bases, with 9 bases spanning the gap. CDR3 length equals 12 residues. Looked up from germline, CDR1 is ENHRY and CDR2 is SYGVKD.

This clonotype was seen a handful of times. The chain carries TRBV6-1 and TRBJ2-7; the D gene could be TRBD1 or TRBD2 (7 bases each). The germline CDR1 and CDR2 sequences are MNHNS and SASEGT. The length of the CDR3 is 16 residues. Trimming cost V 6 bases and J 3 bases, with 21 bases left between them. The CDR3: CASSQPGGTVNYEQYF. The DNA for the CDR3 is TGTGCCAGCAGCCAACCCGGGGGGACAGTAAACTACGAGCAGTACTTC.

This clonotype was picked up a small number of times. The CDR3 is CAIRSGRGGSDTQYF. The CDR3 bases are TGTGCCATCAGGAGCGGACGGGGAGGGTCAGATACGCAGTATTTT. The chain carries TRBV10-3 and TRBJ2-3, with TRBD2 identical over 7 bases. The germline CDR1 and CDR2 sequences are ENHRY and SYGVKD. The V gene end was trimmed by 6 bases and the J gene end by 4 bases; junction bases not matched to a gene: 10. The CDR3 covers 15 residues.

The chain combines TRBV7-6 with TRBJ2-1; the D gene could be TRBD1 or TRBD2 (5 bases each). CDR1 is SGHVS, CDR2 FNYEAQ, per germline. V lost 2 bases to trimming and J lost 8 bases, with 13 bases between them. The length of the CDR3 is 14 residues. The CDR3, as DNA: TGTGCCAGCAGCTTAATGTCCGGGGCGGATGAGCAGTTCTTC. This gives the protein CASSLMSGADEQFF.

This clonotype was seen only a few times. The chain joins TRBV6-5 to TRBJ2-5, with TRBD1 matching over 7 bases. Germline assignment: CDR1 MNHEY and CDR2 SVGAGI. Trimming removed 5 bases from V and 5 bases from J; junction bases left unmatched: 26. The CDR3 covers 20 residues. The CDR3, as DNA: TGTGCCAGCAGTGAAGAAGTGGGGGTGGGGTTACAGGGGCCCCTCGAGACCCAGTACTTC. Protein product: CASSEEVGVGLQGPLETQYF.

This clonotype has only a few counts. V is TRBV10-3 and J is TRBJ2-7; 15 nucleotides align to TRBD2. The CDR3 has 19 amino acids. J was trimmed by 4 bases and V by 0 bases; bases with no gene match: 10. Germline lookup yields CDR1 ENHRY and CDR2 SYGVKD. This chain's CDR3 is CAISESFRGLAGGRYEQYF. For the CDR3, the DNA is TGTGCCATCAGTGAGTCGTTCAGAGGACTAGCGGGAGGGAGGTACGAGCAGTACTTC.

This clonotype was counted at least ten times. The chain employs TRBV7-2 and TRBJ2-3; 7 bases are shared with TRBD2. The CDR3 is made up of 14 amino acids. Unmatched junction bases numbered 6, after V lost 5 bases and J lost 4 bases. CDR1 and CDR2 (germline): SGHTA, FQGNSA. CDR3 DNA: TGTGCCAGCAGCCAATCCCTAGCGGCAGATACGCAGTATTTT. It codes for CASSQSLAADTQYF.

The genes are TRBV7-8 and TRBJ2-2; either TRBD1 or TRBD2 may fit D (5 bases each). The ends were cut back, 1 base at V and 13 bases at J, with 16 bases in the middle. This CDR3 has 14 amino acids. Germline V lookup: CDR1 SGHVS, CDR2 FQNEAQ. The CDR3 nucleotides are TGTGCCAGCAGCTTAGTAGTTGGCACTAGGGGGCTGTTTTTT. It translates to CASSLVVGTRGLFF.